Presented here are 20 T cell receptor beta chains from one specimen sequenced in a study of blood T cell repertoires in COVID-19. Sequencing used immunoSEQ multiplex PCR; TCRdb keeps in-frame clones, though not all of them. The sample lists some 56,000 clones, 75% to 90% occurring once. The sample consisted of peripheral blood. The receptors were gathered from a woman in her sixties with COVID-19, enrolled during active disease.

The chain is built from TRBV2 and TRBJ1-1, with unresolved D. The V gene lost 7 bases and the J gene lost 4 bases, with 16 bases spanning the gap. The CDR3 runs 14 residues. Germline CDR1 is SNHLY and CDR2 is FYNNEI. CDR3 sequence: CASTGREVGTEAFF. In nucleotides, the CDR3 is TGTGCCAGCACAGGAAGGGAGGTGGGCACTGAAGCTTTCTTT.

This clone was recorded a few times. The chain recombines TRBV30 with TRBJ1-4; D is possibly TRBD1 (6 bases). The CDR3 extends over 17 amino acids. Per the germline V gene, CDR1 is GTSNPN and CDR2 is SVGIG (reference sequence). The germline V and J ends were trimmed by 1 base and 0 bases, with 15 bases remaining between them. The DNA of the CDR3 is TGTGCCTGGAGTGCAGGGGTTGCTACTGCAACTAATGAAAAACTGTTTTTT. Protein: CAWSAGVATATNEKLFF.

The chain is built from TRBV19 and TRBJ2-6, with 8 nucleotides matching TRBD1. Per germline, CDR1 LNHDA and CDR2 SQIVND (reference sequence). This CDR3 is built from 16 residues. V lost 6 bases and J lost 2; bases outside the gene matches: 6. In DNA form, the CDR3 reads TGTGCCAGTAGACTACAGGGGGTTACTGGGGCCAACGTCCTGACTTTC. Protein product: CASRLQGVTGANVLTF. Filled out from reference TRBV19 and TRBJ2-6, the complete variable domain reads DGGITQSPKYLFRKEGQNVTLSCEQNLNHDAMYWYRQDPGQGLRLIYYSQIVNDFQKGDIAEGYSVSREKKESFPLTVTSAQKNPTAFYLCASRLQGVTGANVLTFGAGSRLTVL.

The V call is TRBV6-2 or TRBV6-3, the J call TRBJ1-6, with 9 positions matching TRBD1. Germline-derived CDR1 and CDR2 are MNHEY and SVGEGT. Losses at the gene ends were 5 bases for V and 6 bases for J; bases not matched to a gene: 8. The CDR3 consists of 16 residues. The CDR3 loop is CASSDRQGEINSPLHF. As DNA, the CDR3 is TGTGCCAGCAGTGATCGACAGGGGGAGATTAATTCACCCCTCCACTTT.

The V gene is TRBV5-5, the J gene TRBJ1-3; no clear D. This CDR3 is built from 16 residues. CDR1 and CDR2 (germline): SGHKS, YYEKEE (reference sequence). With 4 bases removed from V and 0 bases from J, the gap between germline ends came to 14 bases. The CDR3: CASSREVSHSGNTIYF. The CDR3 DNA sequence: TGTGCCAGCAGCAGGGAGGTCAGCCACTCTGGAAACACCATATATTTT. The full variable domain, its missing parts supplied by reference TRBV5-5 and TRBJ1-3, is DAGVTQSPTHLIKTRGQQVTLRCSPISGHKSVSWYQQVLGQGPQFIFQYYEKEERGRGNFPDRFSARQFPNYSSELNVNALLLGDSALYLCASSREVSHSGNTIYFGEGSWLTVV.

J is TRBJ2-3 and V is TRBV7-2, with D perhaps matching TRBD2 (6 bases). V was shortened by 5 bases and J by 2 bases, with 17 bases between the two germline ends. There are 16 residues in the CDR3. CDR1 and CDR2 (germline): SGHTA, FQGNSA. CDR3 DNA sequence: TGTGCCAGCAGCCCCCCGGGACTGTCTGACACAGATACGCAGTATTTT. Its translation: CASSPPGLSDTDTQYF.

This rearrangement joins TRBV19 to TRBJ1-5; D perhaps matches TRBD1 (6 bases). CDR1 and CDR2 (germline): LNHDA, SQIVND (reference sequence). V lost 1 base and J 2 bases, leaving 18 bases between the germline ends. CDR3 length: 18 amino acids. The CDR3 DNA is TGTGCCAGTAGTATAGTTGGAAGGGCAGGGGAAGGCAATCAGCCCCAGCATTTT. This gives the protein CASSIVGRAGEGNQPQHF.

This chain uses TRBV3-1 (or the pseudogene TRBV3-2) with TRBJ2-1, with 9 bases identical to TRBD2. In germline, CDR1 is LGHDT, CDR2 YNNKEL (reference sequence). The CDR3 spans 15 residues. V lost 3 bases and J lost 7; bases outside the gene matches: 7. CDR3 residues: CASSHEREDRNEQFF. CDR3 bases: TGTGCCAGCAGCCACGAGCGGGAGGATAGGAATGAGCAGTTCTTC.

The chain employs TRBV3-1 (or the pseudogene TRBV3-2) and TRBJ1-5; D ambiguous. The germline gives CDR1 LGHDT, CDR2 YNNKEL (reference sequence). Trimming took 2 bases from V and 4 from J, leaving 3 bases between them. This CDR3 has 12 amino acids. The CDR3 nucleotides read TGTGCCAGCAGCCAACAGAATCAGCCCCAGCATTTT. Amino acid sequence: CASSQQNQPQHF.

This chain connects TRBV19 to TRBJ1-4, with D possibly being TRBD1 (5 bases). The germline V gene encodes CDR1 LNHDA and CDR2 SQIVND (reference sequence). The CDR3 consists of 15 residues. Trimming removed 3 bases at V and 0 bases at J, with 8 bases between. CDR3 sequence: CASSIGQSTNEKLFF. The CDR3 DNA reads as TGTGCCAGTAGTATCGGACAATCAACTAATGAAAAACTGTTTTTT.

The J gene is TRBJ2-1, the V gene TRBV9; 8 positions match TRBD2. CDR3 length equals 16 residues. V lost 3 bases, J lost 3 bases, and 8 bases stayed unmatched. In germline, CDR1 is SGDLS, CDR2 YYNGEE. The CDR3 spells CASSAGSGSFYNEQFF. The CDR3 bases are TGTGCCAGCAGCGCAGGAAGCGGGAGCTTCTACAATGAGCAGTTCTTC.

The CDR3 reads CASSYSEGWNSPLHF. In DNA, the CDR3 is TGTGCCAGCAGTTACTCGGAGGGGTGGAATTCACCCCTCCACTTT. The chain combines TRBV6-5 with TRBJ1-6; a possible D gene is TRBD1 (5 bases). CDR3 length: 15 residues. Germline CDR1 is MNHEY and CDR2 is SVGAGI. The V and J ends lost 0 bases and 7 bases respectively, with 10 bases between them.

The chain uses TRBV29-1 and TRBJ2-7; a possible D gene is TRBD1 (6 bases). CDR3 length equals 15 residues. CDR1 is SQVTM, CDR2 ANQGSEA, per germline. The germline V and J ends were trimmed by 4 bases and 4 bases, with 20 bases remaining between them. CDR3 DNA sequence: TGCAGCGTTGTCGGGGCGGAATTGAGGGGGTACGAGCAGTACTTC. Protein: CSVVGAELRGYEQYF.

For the CDR3, the DNA is TGTGCCAGCAGTTATGGGGTCGGCCAGGGTTCACCCCTCCACTTT. Protein sequence: CASSYGVGQGSPLHF. The chain couples TRBV6-5 to TRBJ1-6, with TRBD1 as a possible D gene (5 bases). CDR1 is MNHEY and CDR2 is SVGAGI in the germline V gene. Trimming took off 3 bases at V and 9 bases at J, with 15 bases between the two ends. The CDR3 is 15 amino acids.

The chain recombines TRBV6-5 with TRBJ2-2; tentative D call: TRBD1 (6 bases). Germline V gene sequence: CDR1 MNHEY, CDR2 SVGAGI. The V end was cut by 8 bases, the J end by 0 bases, with 10 bases between. This CDR3 is 14 amino acids long. In DNA form, the CDR3 reads TGTGCCAGCCACAGGGTTGCGAACACCGGGGAGCTGTTTTTT. Its protein product is CASHRVANTGELFF.

The chain uses TRBV9 and TRBJ1-4; D unclear. The germline CDR1 and CDR2 sequences are SGDLS and YYNGEE. The CDR3 has 14 residues. V lost 3 bases to trimming and J lost 4 bases, with 10 bases between them. The CDR3 spells CASSARSDNEKLFF. In DNA form, the CDR3 reads TGTGCCAGCAGCGCCAGGTCCGATAATGAAAAACTGTTTTTT.

The chain is built from TRBV19 and TRBJ1-1, with 10 nucleotides matching TRBD1. This CDR3 has 16 residues. CDR1 LNHDA and CDR2 SQIVND come from the germline V gene (reference sequence). Germline trimming cut 5 bases from V and 5 bases from J; bases unmatched to any gene: 11. The CDR3 spells CASSSRDRGWSTEAFF. In DNA, the CDR3 is TGTGCCAGTAGTTCCCGGGACAGGGGCTGGAGTACTGAAGCTTTCTTT.

The J gene is TRBJ1-2, the V gene TRBV6-5, with TRBD1 matching over 8 bases. Trimming at V came to 2 bases and at J to 8 bases, leaving 7 bases not matched to a gene. CDR1 and CDR2 (germline): MNHEY, SVGAGI. This CDR3 comprises 14 residues. CDR3: CASSYQTGEGGYTF. The CDR3 DNA is TGTGCCAGCAGTTACCAGACAGGGGAAGGGGGCTACACCTTC.

CDR3 region: CASSSPSPGLFNEQFF. CDR3 sequence (DNA): TGTGCCAGCAGCTCGCCCTCACCGGGACTTTTTAATGAGCAGTTCTTC. This rearrangement joins TRBV28 to TRBJ2-1; D perhaps matches TRBD2 (6 bases). The CDR3 is made up of 16 amino acids. Trimming pared 6 bases from V and 7 bases from J, leaving 22 bases between. Germline CDR1 reads MDHEN; CDR2 reads SYDVKM.

This clone was found a few times. This chain links TRBV7-6 with TRBJ2-2; D not resolved. Trimming left V 1 base short and J 1 base short, with 7 bases between. In germline, CDR1 is SGHVS, CDR2 FNYEAQ. CDR3 length: 15 amino acids. In DNA, the CDR3 is TGTGCCAGCAGCTTAGATCTAGGGAACACCGGGGAGCTGTTTTTT. Protein: CASSLDLGNTGELFF.